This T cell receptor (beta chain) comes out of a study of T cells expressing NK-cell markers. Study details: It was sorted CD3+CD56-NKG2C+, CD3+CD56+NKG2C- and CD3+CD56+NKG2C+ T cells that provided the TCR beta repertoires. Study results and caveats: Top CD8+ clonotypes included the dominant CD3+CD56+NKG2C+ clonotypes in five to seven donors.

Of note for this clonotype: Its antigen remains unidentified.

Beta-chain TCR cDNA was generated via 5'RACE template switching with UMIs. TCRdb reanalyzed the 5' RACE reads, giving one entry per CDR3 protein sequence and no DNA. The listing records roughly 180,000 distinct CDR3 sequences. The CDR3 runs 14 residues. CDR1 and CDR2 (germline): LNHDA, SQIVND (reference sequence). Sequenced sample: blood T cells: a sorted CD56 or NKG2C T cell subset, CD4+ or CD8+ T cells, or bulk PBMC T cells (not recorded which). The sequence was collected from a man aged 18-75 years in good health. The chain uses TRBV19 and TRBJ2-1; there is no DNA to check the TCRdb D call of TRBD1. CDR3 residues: CASSITGELIEQFF.